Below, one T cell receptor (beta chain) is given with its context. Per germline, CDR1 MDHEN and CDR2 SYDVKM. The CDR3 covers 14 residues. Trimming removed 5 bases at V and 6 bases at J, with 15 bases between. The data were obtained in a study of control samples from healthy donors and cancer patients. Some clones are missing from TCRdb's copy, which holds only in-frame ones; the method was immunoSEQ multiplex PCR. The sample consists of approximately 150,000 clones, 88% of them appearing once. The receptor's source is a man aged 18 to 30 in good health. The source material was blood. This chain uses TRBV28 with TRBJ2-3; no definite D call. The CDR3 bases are TGTGCCAGCAGTCCCCGCTCCGTTTCTGATACGCAGTATTTT. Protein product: CASSPRSVSDTQYF. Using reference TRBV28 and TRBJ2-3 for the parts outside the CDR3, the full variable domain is DVKVTQSSRYLVKRTGEKVFLECVQDMDHENMFWYRQDPGLGLRLIYFSYDVKMKEKGDIPEGYSVSREKKERFSLILESASTNQTSMYLCASSPRSVSDTQYFGPGTRLTVL.